Listed below are T cell receptor beta chains from one sample, sequenced in a study of blood T cells in healthy people across ages. TCRdb re-called the 5' RACE reads with MiXCR, one entry per CDR3 protein. The data show 720,000 or so distinct CDR3 sequences, 35% to 50% seen once. The source material was blood. The receptor set was obtained from a man older than 75 in good health. Each CDR3 is given with its conserved first and last residue. Each record gives: V gene, D gene, J gene, clone size, CDR3 DNA, CDR3 protein. D genes are given only for firm matches. Size is stated for part of the rows, as once, few or many counts, or as a class when the clone is expanded.

>TRBV9|.|TRBJ2-7|.
TGTGCCAGCAGCGTAGCCGATAGAGAGCAGTACTTC
CASSVADREQYF
>TRBV13|.|TRBJ2-7|.
TGTGCCAGCAGCTTTAGCGGACGAGTCTACGAGCAGTACTTC
CASSFSGRVYEQYF
>TRBV5-1|.|TRBJ1-2|.
TGCGCCAGCAGCTTGGGGGCGGAGTATGGCTACACCTTC
CASSLGAEYGYTF
>TRBV6-5|TRBD2|TRBJ2-1|few
TGTGCCAGCAGTTCCGGACTAGTTACAGAAAATGAGCAGTTCTTC
CASSSGLVTENEQFF
>TRBV12-3/TRBV12-4|TRBD2|TRBJ2-7|.
TGTGCCAGCAGATTAGCGGGCCGATCCTACGAGCAGTACTTC
CASRLAGRSYEQYF
>TRBV28|.|TRBJ2-3|.
TGTGCCAGCAGTTTCCAGAAACCAGATACGCAGTATTTT
CASSFQKPDTQYF
>TRBV5-1|.|TRBJ2-3|many
TGCGCCAGCAGCTTGGCGGGAGAGGCAGATACGCAGTATTTT
CASSLAGEADTQYF
>TRBV4-3|.|TRBJ1-1|.
TGCGCCAGCAGCCAAGATGTGGGGTTTGCTGAAGCTTTCTTT
CASSQDVGFAEAFF
>TRBV2|TRBD2|TRBJ2-1|.
TGTGCCAGCATTGGACTAGCGGGTACTTTAGATGAGCAGTTCTTC
CASIGLAGTLDEQFF
>TRBV7-8|.|TRBJ2-5|.
TGTGCCAGCAGCTTACCAGGGGTGCCAGAGACCCAGTACTTC
CASSLPGVPETQYF
>TRBV29-1|.|TRBJ1-2|.
TGCAGCGTTCGGGGGAGCTACTATGGCTACACCTTC
CSVRGSYYGYTF
>TRBV7-8|.|TRBJ2-7|.
TGTGCCAGCAGCCCCCGTTTTGGCGAGACCCGGTACTTC
CASSPRFGETRYF
>TRBV6-5|TRBD1|TRBJ2-7|.
TGTGCCAGCAGTTACACGGGGACAGGGGTGTCCTACGAGCAGTACTTC
CASSYTGTGVSYEQYF
>TRBV20-1|TRBD1|TRBJ1-2|many
TGCAGTCCCTATGCCGGGACAGGGGTTGGCTACACCTTC
CSPYAGTGVGYTF
>TRBV3-1|.|TRBJ2-7|.
TGTGCCAGCAGCCTGCAGCTCCTGGACAGAACCGCGCAGTACTTC
CASSLQLLDRTAQYF
>TRBV28|.|TRBJ2-7|many
TGTGCCAGCAGTTCGCGTATCTACGAGCAGTACTTC
CASSSRIYEQYF
>TRBV11-3|TRBD1|TRBJ2-7|.
TGTGCCAGCAGCTTAGCCGGACAGGACTCCTACGAGCAGTACTTC
CASSLAGQDSYEQYF
>TRBV7-2|TRBD1|TRBJ2-7|once
TGTGCCAGCGGCTTAGGAGACAGGGTACAAGCCTACGAGCAGTACTTC
CASGLGDRVQAYEQYF
>TRBV4-2|TRBD2|TRBJ2-3|.
TGTGCCAGCAGCCAACTTACCTCTAGCGGGAGAAGCACAGATACGCAGTATTTT
CASSQLTSSGRSTDTQYF
>TRBV6-2/TRBV6-3|TRBD2|TRBJ2-3|.
TGTGCCAGCAGTTCGGCTAGCGGGGGGGACACAGATACGCAGTATTTT
CASSSASGGDTDTQYF
>TRBV11-2|TRBD2|TRBJ2-2|many
TGTGCCAGCAGCTCCCCCCGTAGCGGGGGTGCGAACACCGGGGAGCTGTTTTTT
CASSSPRSGGANTGELFF
>TRBV5-8|.|TRBJ1-5|few
TGTGCCAGCAGCTTGGCCACCTGGAATGGCAATCAGCCCCAGCATTTT
CASSLATWNGNQPQHF
>TRBV5-1|TRBD1|TRBJ2-3|few
TGCGCCAGCAGCCTCGGGACAGGGGCAACCAGCACAGATACGCAGTATTTT
CASSLGTGATSTDTQYF
>TRBV7-2|.|TRBJ1-2|once
TGTGCCAGCAGCTTAAGCAGGGTCATTGGCTACACCTTC
CASSLSRVIGYTF
>TRBV9|.|TRBJ1-1|.
TGTGCCAGCAGCTCCCGTCGGGACTCGAACACTGAAGCTTTCTTT
CASSSRRDSNTEAFF
>TRBV11-2|.|TRBJ1-6|once
TGTGCCAGCAGCTTAGGAAACCGGGGTTCACCCCTCCACTTT
CASSLGNRGSPLHF
>TRBV6-1|.|TRBJ1-4|few
TGTGCCAGCGGGCAGCCGGGTCCAACTAATGAAAAACTGTTTTTT
CASGQPGPTNEKLFF
>TRBV4-1|.|TRBJ2-5|.
TGCGCCAGCAGCCAAGAGGGCGGCGGGTTAGGTAAAGAGACCCAGTACTTC
CASSQEGGGLGKETQYF
>TRBV29-1|TRBD1|TRBJ1-1|few
TGCAGCGTTAAAGTGACAGGGGGCAGGGCTGAAGCTTTCTTT
CSVKVTGGRAEAFF
>TRBV20-1|.|TRBJ1-6|many
TGCAGTGCTAGTGAGCTGGTTGCGAATTCACCCCTCCACTTT
CSASELVANSPLHF
>TRBV6-1|.|TRBJ2-3|.
TGTGCCAGTAGAGAAGCGGCTAGCACAGATACGCAGTATTTT
CASREAASTDTQYF
>TRBV27|TRBD2|TRBJ2-7|few
TGTGCCAGCAGTATCAGGACTAGCGGAACCTACGAGCAGTACTTC
CASSIRTSGTYEQYF
>TRBV21-1|.|TRBJ2-5|few
TGTGCCAGCAGCCCGCGGACCCTAACGAAGCAGTACTTC
CASSPRTLTKQYF
>TRBV7-2|.|TRBJ2-7|many
TGTGCCAGCAGCTTAGTATTTACCTACGAGCAGTACTTC
CASSLVFTYEQYF
>TRBV5-1|TRBD2|TRBJ2-3|.
TGCGCCAGCAGATTAGCGGGAAGGCCCGCAGATACGCAGTATTTT
CASRLAGRPADTQYF
>TRBV6-5|TRBD2|TRBJ2-7|.
TGTGCCAGCAGTTACGGGACTAGCGGCCACTACGAGCAGTACTTC
CASSYGTSGHYEQYF
>TRBV29-1|.|TRBJ2-1|.
TGCAGCGTGAGGGGGGCGCTGAGCTCCTACAATGAGCAGTTCTTC
CSVRGALSSYNEQFF
>TRBV10-3|.|TRBJ2-5|.
TGTGCCATCAGTGATTCATCTGAGACCCAGTACTTC
CAISDSSETQYF
>TRBV14|.|TRBJ2-3|.
TGTGCCAGCAGCCAAAGATCTCCGTTGGGAGATACGCAGTATTTT
CASSQRSPLGDTQYF
>TRBV14|.|TRBJ1-1|.
TGTGCCAGCAGCCAGACACCGAACACTGAAGCTTTCTTT
CASSQTPNTEAFF
>TRBV28|.|TRBJ1-2|.
TGTGCCAGTGAAGACCTGATATTTGGCTACACCTTC
CASEDLIFGYTF
>TRBV20-1|.|TRBJ2-1|.
TGCAGTGCTAGGTTCATTCGTGGGGGTAATGAGCAGTTCTTC
CSARFIRGGNEQFF